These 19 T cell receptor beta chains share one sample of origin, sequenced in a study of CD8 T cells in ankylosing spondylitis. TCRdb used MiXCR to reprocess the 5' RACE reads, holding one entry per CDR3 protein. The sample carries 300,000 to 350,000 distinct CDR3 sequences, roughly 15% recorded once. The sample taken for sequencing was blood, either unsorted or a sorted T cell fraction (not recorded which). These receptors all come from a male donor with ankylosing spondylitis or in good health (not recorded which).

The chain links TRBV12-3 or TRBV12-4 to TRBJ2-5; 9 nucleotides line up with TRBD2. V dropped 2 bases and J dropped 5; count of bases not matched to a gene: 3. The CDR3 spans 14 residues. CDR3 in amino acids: CASSLLSGRETQYF. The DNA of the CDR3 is TGTGCCAGCAGTTTATTGAGCGGGAGGGAGACCCAGTACTTC.

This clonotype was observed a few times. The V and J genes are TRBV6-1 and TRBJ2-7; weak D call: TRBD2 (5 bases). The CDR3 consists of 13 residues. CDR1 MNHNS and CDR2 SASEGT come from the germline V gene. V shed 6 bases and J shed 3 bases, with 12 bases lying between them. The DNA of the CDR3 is TGTGCCAGCAGACCCGACGGACTCTACGAGCAGTACTTC. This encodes CASRPDGLYEQYF.

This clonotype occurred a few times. CDR3 sequence (DNA): TGTGCCAGCAGCGATACGCAGTATTTT. It encodes CASSDTQYF. This chain links TRBV7-9 with TRBJ2-3; D call uncertain. V was shortened by 5 bases and J by 6 bases, with 0 bases between the two germline ends. This CDR3 comprises 9 residues. Per the germline V gene, CDR1 is SEHNR and CDR2 is FQNEAQ (reference sequence).

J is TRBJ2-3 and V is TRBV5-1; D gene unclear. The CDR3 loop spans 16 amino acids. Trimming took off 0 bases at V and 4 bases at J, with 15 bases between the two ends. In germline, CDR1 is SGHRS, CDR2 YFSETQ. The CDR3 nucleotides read TGCGCCAGCAGCTTGGGGGTGAGGCAGGATTCAGATACGCAGTATTTT. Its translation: CASSLGVRQDSDTQYF.

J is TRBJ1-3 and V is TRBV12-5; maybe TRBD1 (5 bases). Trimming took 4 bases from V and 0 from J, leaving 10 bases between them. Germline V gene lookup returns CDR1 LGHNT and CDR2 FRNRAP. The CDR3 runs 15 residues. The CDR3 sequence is CASGSGLNSGNTIYF. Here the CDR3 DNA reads TGTGCTAGTGGTTCGGGACTGAACTCTGGAAACACCATATATTTT.

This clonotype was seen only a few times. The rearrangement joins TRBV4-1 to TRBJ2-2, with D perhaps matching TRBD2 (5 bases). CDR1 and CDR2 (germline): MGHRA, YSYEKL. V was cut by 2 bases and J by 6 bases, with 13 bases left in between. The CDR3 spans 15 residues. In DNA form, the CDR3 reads TGCGCCAGCAGCCAATCCTCACCCGGGGCCGGGGAGCTGTTTTTT. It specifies CASSQSSPGAGELFF.

This CDR3 is CACGTGLPKESQPQHF. The CDR3 DNA sequence: TGTGCCTGCGGGACAGGACTCCCCAAAGAAAGTCAGCCCCAGCATTTT. The chain is built from TRBV30 and TRBJ1-5; TRBD1 aligns across 8 bases. Trimming cost V 6 bases and J 6 bases; bases outside gene matches: 16. The CDR3 is 16 amino acids. Germline CDR1 GTSNPN, CDR2 SVGIG (reference sequence).

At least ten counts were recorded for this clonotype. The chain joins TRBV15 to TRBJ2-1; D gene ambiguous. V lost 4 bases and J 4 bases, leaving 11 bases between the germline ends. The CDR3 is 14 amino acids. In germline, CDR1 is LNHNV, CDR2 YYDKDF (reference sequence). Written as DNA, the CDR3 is TGTGCCACCAGCAAGTCGAAGGTTTACAATGAGCAGTTCTTC. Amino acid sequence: CATSKSKVYNEQFF.

The CDR3 region is CASSQVLAGGWNEQFF. DNA of the CDR3: TGCGCCAGCAGCCAGGTCCTAGCGGGAGGCTGGAATGAGCAGTTCTTC. The chain recombines TRBV4-1 with TRBJ2-1; 11 positions match TRBD2. Germline values: CDR1 MGHRA, CDR2 YSYEKL. V lost 3 bases to trimming and J lost 7 bases; unmatched junction nucleotides: 8. CDR3 length: 16 amino acids.

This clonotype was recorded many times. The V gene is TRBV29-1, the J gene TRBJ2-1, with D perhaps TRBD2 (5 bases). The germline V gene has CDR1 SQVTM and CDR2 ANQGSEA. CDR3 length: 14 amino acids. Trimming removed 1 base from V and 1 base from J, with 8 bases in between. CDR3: CSVEASGSYNEQFF. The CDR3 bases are TGCAGCGTTGAAGCGTCGGGATCCTACAATGAGCAGTTCTTC.

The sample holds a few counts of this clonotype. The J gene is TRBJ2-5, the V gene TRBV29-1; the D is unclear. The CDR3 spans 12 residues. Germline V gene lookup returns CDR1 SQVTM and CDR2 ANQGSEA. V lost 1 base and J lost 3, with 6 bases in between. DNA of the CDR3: TGCAGCGTTGAAGCCCCAGAAGAGACCCAGTACTTC. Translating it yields CSVEAPEETQYF. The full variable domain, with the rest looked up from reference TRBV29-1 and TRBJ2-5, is SAVISQKPSRDICQRGTSLTIQCQVDSQVTMMFWYRQQPGQSLTLIATANQGSEATYESGFVIDKFPISRPNLTFSTLTVSNMSPEDSSIYLCSVEAPEETQYFGPGTRLLVL.

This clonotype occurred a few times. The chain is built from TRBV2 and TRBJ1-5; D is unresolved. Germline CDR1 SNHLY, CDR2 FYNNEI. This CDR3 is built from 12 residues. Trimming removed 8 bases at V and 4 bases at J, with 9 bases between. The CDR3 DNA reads TGTGCCAGCGCAGGCGATAATCAGCCCCAGCATTTT. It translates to CASAGDNQPQHF.

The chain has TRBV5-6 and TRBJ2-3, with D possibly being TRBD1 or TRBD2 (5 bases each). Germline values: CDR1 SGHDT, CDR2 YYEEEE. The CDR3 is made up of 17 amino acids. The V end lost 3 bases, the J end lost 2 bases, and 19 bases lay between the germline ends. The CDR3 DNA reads TGTGCCAGCAGCTGGGGCCCGGGACGGATCATCACAGATACGCAGTATTTT. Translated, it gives CASSWGPGRIITDTQYF.

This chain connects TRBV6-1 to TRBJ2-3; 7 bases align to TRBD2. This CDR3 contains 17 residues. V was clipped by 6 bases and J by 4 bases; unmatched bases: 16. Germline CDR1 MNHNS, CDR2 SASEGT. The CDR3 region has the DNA TGTGCCAGCAGCCCCCAAAGTGGGGGAGGGCTAGCAGATACGCAGTATTTT. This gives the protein CASSPQSGGGLADTQYF.

The chain's CDR3 is CASSPTSGRFNEQYF. Here the CDR3 DNA reads TGTGCCAGCAGTCCAACTAGCGGGAGGTTCAACGAGCAGTACTTC. This chain connects TRBV7-2 to TRBJ2-7; TRBD2 aligns across 12 bases. Germline-derived CDR1 and CDR2 are SGHTA and FQGNSA. The CDR3 is made up of 15 amino acids. J gave up 5 bases and V 6 bases, and 8 bases lay outside the gene matches.

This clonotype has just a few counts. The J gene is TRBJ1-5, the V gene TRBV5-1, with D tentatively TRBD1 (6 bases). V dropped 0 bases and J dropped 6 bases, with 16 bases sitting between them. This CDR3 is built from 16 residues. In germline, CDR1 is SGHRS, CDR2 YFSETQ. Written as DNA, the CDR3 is TGCGCCAGCAGCTTGGATGCGGTAGGGGGAGGTCAGCCCCAGCATTTT. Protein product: CASSLDAVGGGQPQHF.

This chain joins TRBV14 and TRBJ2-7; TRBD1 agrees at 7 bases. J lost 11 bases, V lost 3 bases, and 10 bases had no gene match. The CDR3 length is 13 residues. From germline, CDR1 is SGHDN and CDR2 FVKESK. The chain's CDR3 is CASSQGTGTDKYF. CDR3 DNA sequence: TGTGCCAGCAGCCAGGGAACCGGGACAGACAAGTACTTC.

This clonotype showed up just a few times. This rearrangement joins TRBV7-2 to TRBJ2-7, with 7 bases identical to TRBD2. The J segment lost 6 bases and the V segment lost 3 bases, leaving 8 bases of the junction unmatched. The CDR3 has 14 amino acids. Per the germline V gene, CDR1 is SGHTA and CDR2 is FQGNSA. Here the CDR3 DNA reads TGTGCCAGCAGCTTGGGGAGGGAGGCCCTCGAGCAGTACTTC. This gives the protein CASSLGREALEQYF.

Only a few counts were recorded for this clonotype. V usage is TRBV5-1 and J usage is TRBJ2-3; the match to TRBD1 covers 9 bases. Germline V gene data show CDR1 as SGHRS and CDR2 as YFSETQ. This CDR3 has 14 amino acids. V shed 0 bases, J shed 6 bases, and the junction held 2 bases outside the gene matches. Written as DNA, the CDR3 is TGCGCCAGCAGCTTGGAGGGGACAGGGGATACGCAGTATTTT. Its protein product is CASSLEGTGDTQYF.